The 15 T cell receptor beta chains below were found in one sample sequenced in a study of regulatory T cells in long-lasting Graves disease. Time point reported: newly diagnosed GD, antithyroid drugs for less than 3 months. Preparation of the TCR library used RNA extracted from PBMCs. Construction of TCR beta libraries relied on iRepertoire HTBI primers and on Arm-PCR targeting CDR3 regions. Using its own MiXCR run on the multiplex PCR reads, TCRdb lists one record per CDR3 protein. The sample holds about half a million distinct CDR3 sequences; around 12% are singletons and the top ten take roughly 8.9%. These sequences were also reported in another study, on T cells in Graves' hyperthyroidism and ophthalmopathy.

The source material was peripheral blood mononuclear cells (PBMCs), sampled at new diagnosis, from a patient treated with antithyroid drugs. These receptors all come from a woman in her thirties with Graves disease.

Of note for this clonotype: A much more abundant neighbour one base away suggests this may be a read error. The CDR3 is CASSPINEREISEQFF. The CDR3 DNA reads as TGTGCCAGCAGCCCGATAAACGAGCGGGAGATCAGCGAGCAGTTCTTC. The V call is TRBV11-2, the J call TRBJ2-1, with TRBD2 identical over 8 bases. Per the germline V gene, CDR1 is SGHAT and CDR2 is FQNNGV. The junction had 16 bases not matched to a gene; V was cut back by 5 bases and J by 10 bases. This CDR3 has 16 amino acids. Using reference TRBV11-2 and TRBJ2-1 for the parts outside the CDR3, the full variable domain is EAGVAQSPRYKIIEKRQSVAFWCNPISGHATLYWYQQILGQGPKLLIQFQNNGVVDDSQLPKDRFSAERLKGVDSTLKIQPAKLEDSAVYLCASSPINEREISEQFFGPGTRLTVL.

This clonotype was recorded at least ten times. The chain is built from TRBV10-3 and TRBJ2-2; 11 bases line up with TRBD2. Germline V CDR1 and CDR2: ENHRY, SYGVKD. CDR3 length: 15 amino acids. Trimming at V came to 6 bases and at J to 6 bases, leaving 6 bases not matched to a gene. The CDR3: CAIRPVAGGSGELFF. CDR3 in DNA: TGTGCCATCAGACCTGTAGCGGGAGGGTCCGGGGAGCTGTTTTTT.

This clonotype has just a few counts. This may be a read error, as it is one base from a much larger clone. CDR3 in DNA: TGTGCCAGCAGTTTCCGGGACAGGACAGGCCACACCTTC. Translation: CASSFRDRTGHTF. The chain has TRBV27 and TRBJ1-2; 8 bases are shared with TRBD1. Per germline, CDR1 MNHEY and CDR2 SMNVEV (reference sequence). Losses at the gene ends were 3 bases for V and 12 bases for J; bases not matched to a gene: 9. The CDR3 is 13 amino acids.

This clonotype was seen more than once but under ten times. The genes are TRBV29-1 and TRBJ2-3; D call uncertain. Germline V gene sequence: CDR1 SQVTM, CDR2 ANQGSEA. The CDR3 has 11 amino acids. V was shortened by 6 bases and J by 9 bases, with 13 bases between the two germline ends. The CDR3 is CSVSGGYTQYF. CDR3 in DNA: TGCAGCGTCTCCGGTGGTTACACGCAGTATTTT.

As for this clonotype: A far larger clone is off by one base, so a read error is likely. V usage is TRBV7-2 and J usage is TRBJ1-1; maybe TRBD1 (5 bases). V lost 0 bases to trimming and J lost 5 bases, with 19 bases between them. Germline-derived CDR1 and CDR2 are SGHTA and FQGNSA. The CDR3 spans 17 residues. CDR3 residues: CASSLARDGPRGTEAFF. The CDR3 coding sequence is TGTGCCAGCAGCTTAGCTCGGGACGGTCCACGGGGGACTGAAGCTTTCTTT.

Ten or more counts support this clonotype. The rearrangement uses TRBV10-2 and TRBJ1-1, with TRBD1 as a possible D gene (5 bases). Germline-derived CDR1 and CDR2 are WSHSY and SAAADI. This CDR3 has 14 residues. The V end lost 2 bases, the J end lost 1 base, and 8 bases lay between the germline ends. CDR3 in amino acids: CASSEVTANTEAFF. The CDR3 DNA follows: TGCGCCAGCAGTGAGGTGACAGCGAACACTGAAGCTTTCTTT.

This clonotype was detected many times. The rearrangement joins TRBV19 to TRBJ1-2, with 12 bases aligning to TRBD1. The germline V gene has CDR1 LNHDA and CDR2 SQIVND (reference sequence). V trimming: 5 bases; J trimming: 7 bases; junction bases outside the gene matches: 5. The CDR3 loop spans 14 amino acids. CDR3 loop: CASSSGTGGFGYTF. The DNA for the CDR3 is TGTGCCAGTAGTTCCGGGACAGGGGGCTTTGGCTACACCTTC.

The chain uses TRBV7-9 and TRBJ2-7, with no clear D. Trimming pared 5 bases from V and 6 bases from J, leaving 8 bases between. Germline V CDR1 and CDR2: SEHNR, FQNEAQ (reference sequence). This CDR3 is built from 11 residues. The CDR3 region is CASSPPGEQYF. CDR3 nucleotides: TGTGCCAGCAGCCCCCCAGGCGAGCAGTACTTC.

The V gene is TRBV12-3 or TRBV12-4, the J gene TRBJ2-6; a weak D match, TRBD1 (5 bases). This CDR3 comprises 16 residues. V dropped 3 bases and J dropped 0 bases, with 9 bases sitting between them. The CDR3 protein is CASSLTASSGANVLTF. For the CDR3, the DNA is TGTGCCAGCAGTTTGACAGCCAGCTCTGGGGCCAACGTCCTGACTTTC.

This clonotype came up many times. The V call is TRBV27, the J call TRBJ1-5; TRBD1 might be the D (6 bases). Trimming removed 4 bases from V and 4 bases from J, with 8 bases in between. Germline V CDR1 and CDR2: MNHEY, SMNVEV (reference sequence). The CDR3 spans 13 residues. The CDR3 loop reads CASSYRVNQPQHF. In nucleotides, the CDR3 is TGTGCCAGCAGTTACAGGGTAAATCAGCCCCAGCATTTT.

This clonotype has ten or more counts. V usage is TRBV3-1 and J usage is TRBJ1-1, with 7 bases fitting TRBD1. The V gene end was trimmed by 7 bases and the J gene end by 5 bases; junction bases not matched to a gene: 7. The germline V gene encodes CDR1 LGHDT and CDR2 YNNKEL (reference sequence). The CDR3 sequence is 13 residues long. The CDR3 protein is CASKTTGRTEAFF. The DNA for the CDR3 is TGTGCCAGCAAGACGACAGGGAGGACTGAAGCTTTCTTT.

There are a few counts of this clonotype. V and J are TRBV20-1 and TRBJ2-2, with D maybe TRBD1 (7 bases). Germline CDR1 reads DFQATT; CDR2 reads SNEGSKA (reference sequence). The CDR3 extends over 15 amino acids. V dropped 2 bases and J dropped 1 base, with 11 bases sitting between them. In DNA, the CDR3 is TGCAGTGCTAGACCCCAGGGGGGGAACACCGGGGAGCTGTTTTTT. Its translation is CSARPQGGNTGELFF.

In its sample, this clonotype was seen many times. V usage is TRBV12-5 and J usage is TRBJ2-7; D is unclear. With 0 bases removed from V and 0 bases from J, the gap between germline ends came to 12 bases. This CDR3 has 16 amino acids. Germline V gene lookup returns CDR1 LGHNT and CDR2 FRNRAP. CDR3 residues: CASGLVQEVSSYEQYF. In DNA, the CDR3 is TGTGCTAGTGGTTTGGTACAAGAGGTTAGCTCCTACGAGCAGTACTTC.

This clonotype came up a few times. The V call is TRBV5-5, the J call TRBJ2-7; 9 bases are shared with TRBD1. The CDR3 spans 16 residues. The junction had 11 bases not matched to a gene; V was cut back by 4 bases and J by 3 bases. Germline-derived CDR1 and CDR2 are SGHKS and YYEKEE (reference sequence). CDR3 nucleotide sequence: TGTGCCAGCAGCGCCGGGACAGGGATATTCAGCTACGAGCAGTACTTC. It codes for CASSAGTGIFSYEQYF.

This clonotype was picked up many times. The chain links TRBV2 to TRBJ1-1, with D hard to call. V lost 4 bases and J 0 bases, leaving 6 bases between the germline ends. Germline V gene data show CDR1 as SNHLY and CDR2 as FYNNEI. This CDR3 has 13 residues. The CDR3 here is CASSGSVNTEAFF. CDR3 in DNA: TGTGCCAGCAGTGGTTCTGTGAACACTGAAGCTTTCTTT.